This passage covers 7 T cell receptor beta chains from one sample sequenced in a study of identical twins. TCRdb reprocessed the 5' RACE reads via MiXCR and lists one record per CDR3 protein. The sample includes roughly 1,500,000 distinct CDR3 sequences, more than 30% of them seen just once. Sequences were obtained from cord blood. The receptors were sampled from a newborn girl in good health.

In nucleotides, the CDR3 is TGCAGGGGTTCGGAAGCGGGGATCTACAATGAGCAGTTCTTC. This sequence encodes CRGSEAGIYNEQFF. This chain links TRBV20-1 with TRBJ2-1; 7 positions agree with TRBD2. Germline values: CDR1 DFQATT, CDR2 SNEGSKA (reference sequence). This CDR3 contains 14 residues.

The chain employs TRBV29-1 and TRBJ1-2; no reliable D call. The CDR3 runs to 12 residues. The V end lost 5 bases, the J end lost 4 bases, and 11 bases lay between the germline ends. CDR1 and CDR2 from the germline V gene are SQVTM and ANQGSEA. The CDR3 here is CSVPLGVYGYTF. The CDR3 DNA reads as TGCAGCGTTCCGCTGGGAGTCTATGGCTACACCTTC.

This rearrangement joins TRBV3-1 to TRBJ2-1; 10 nucleotides match TRBD2. Matching the DNA end better, TRBJ2-7 makes the J call doubtful. Germline values: CDR1 LGHDT, CDR2 YNNKEL (reference sequence). The CDR3 sequence is 16 residues long. The CDR3 bases are TGTGCCAGCAGCCTACTAGCGGGGTCTGTCGTGAGTGAGCAGTACTTC. Amino acids: CASSLLAGSVVSEQYF.

This clonotype was seen a handful of times. The chain employs TRBV3-1 and TRBJ2-5; D is ambiguous. CDR3 length: 13 residues. Germline loops: CDR1 LGHDT, CDR2 YNNKEL (reference sequence). V was cut by 4 bases and J by 3 bases, with 9 bases left in between. DNA for the CDR3: TGTGCCAGCAGCCCAGATATGGAAGAGACCCAGTACTTC. It is translated as CASSPDMEETQYF.

The chain joins TRBV13 to TRBJ2-7; D may match TRBD1 or TRBD2 (5 bases each). The CDR3 contains 15 residues. The germline CDR1 and CDR2 sequences are PRHDT and FYEKMQ (reference sequence). Trimming left V 0 bases short and J 7 bases short, with 16 bases between. CDR3 DNA sequence: TGTGCCAGCAGCTTAGGCCCGGGACCTGAGGGGGAGCAGTACTTC. Its protein is CASSLGPGPEGEQYF. Variable domain in full (rest from reference TRBV13 and TRBJ2-7): AAGVIQSPRHLIKEKRETATLKCYPIPRHDTVYWYQQGPGQDPQFLISFYEKMQSDKGSIPDRFSAQQFSDYHSELNMSSLELGDSALYFCASSLGPGPEGEQYFGPGTRLTVT.

The chain joins TRBV4-1 to TRBJ2-5, with no clear D. The CDR3 totals 15 residues. Germline assignment: CDR1 MGHRA and CDR2 YSYEKL. The V end lost 4 bases, the J end lost 13 bases, and 25 bases lay between the germline ends. CDR3 coding DNA: TGCGCCAGCAGCCCACTACCTTTGGAATCCTACGAGCGGTACTTC. This codes for CASSPLPLESYERYF.

This clonotype was detected a few times. The chain joins TRBV3-1 to TRBJ1-2; D gene unclear. V was clipped by 0 bases and J by 4 bases, with 12 bases between them. In germline, CDR1 is LGHDT, CDR2 YNNKEL (reference sequence). The CDR3 sequence is 15 residues long. CDR3 region: CASSQEESALYGYTF. The CDR3 coding sequence is TGTGCCAGCAGCCAAGAAGAGTCAGCCCTCTATGGCTACACCTTC.